The next 18 T cell receptor beta chains were all read from a single sample in a study of shared clonotypes between healthy human individuals. Assay used: immunoSEQ multiplex PCR; TCRdb lists only in-frame clones, some missing. This table holds about 2 million clones, around 95% found once. The sample taken for sequencing was naive CD4+ T cells sorted from blood. This sample's subset: CD45RA+ positively selected. These receptors were obtained from a man aged 18 to 29 in good health.

Concerning this clone itself: This CDR3 is also generated by other DNA sequences in the sample. The chain has TRBV18 and TRBJ1-1; 7 bases are shared with TRBD1. Germline V gene lookup returns CDR1 KGHSH and CDR2 LQKENI. J lost 1 base, V lost 1 base, and 0 bases had no gene match. The CDR3 loop spans 14 amino acids. The CDR3 DNA reads as TGTGCCAGCTCACCACAGGGGGCGAACACTGAAGCTTTCTTT. Translation gives CASSPQGANTEAFF.

This clone was seen only once. The chain recombines TRBV15 with TRBJ2-1; the D gene is possibly TRBD1 (6 bases). Germline assignment: CDR1 LNHNV and CDR2 YYDKDF (reference sequence). The V gene lost 1 base and the J gene lost 1 base, with 17 bases spanning the gap. The CDR3 is made up of 18 amino acids. In DNA form, the CDR3 reads TGTGCCACCAGCAGAGTCAACAGGGCAAGGGCATCCTACAATGAGCAGTTCTTC. It codes for CATSRVNRARASYNEQFF.

The V and J genes are TRBV5-5 and TRBJ2-3; D is perhaps TRBD1 (6 bases). The germline V gene encodes CDR1 SGHKS and CDR2 YYEKEE (reference sequence). Trimming left V 1 base short and J 2 bases short, with 11 bases between. CDR3 size: 15 residues. The CDR3 protein is CASSLTWTATDTQYF. The CDR3 coding sequence is TGTGCCAGCAGCTTGACCTGGACAGCCACAGATACGCAGTATTTT.

The rearrangement joins TRBV10-3 to TRBJ1-1; D may be TRBD1 (5 bases). The V and J ends lost 8 bases and 0 bases respectively, with 10 bases between them. CDR3 length equals 13 residues. Germline V gene lookup returns CDR1 ENHRY and CDR2 SYGVKD. CDR3 sequence: CAISGFLNTEAFF. CDR3 in DNA: TGTGCCATCTCAGGGTTTCTGAACACTGAAGCTTTCTTT.

The gene calls are TRBV7-8 and TRBJ2-3; D not resolved. V was trimmed by 5 bases and J by 0 bases, leaving 12 bases between them. The CDR3 is 15 residues long. Looked up from germline, CDR1 is SGHVS and CDR2 is FQNEAQ. CDR3 sequence reads: CASSLNPASTDTQYF. CDR3 bases: TGTGCCAGCAGCCTTAACCCGGCTAGCACAGATACGCAGTATTTT.

The rearrangement joins TRBV5-8 to TRBJ1-1, with D possibly TRBD1 on 5 matching bases. Trimming took off 4 bases at V and 4 bases at J, with 20 bases between the two ends. This CDR3 spans 16 amino acids. CDR1 and CDR2 from the germline V gene are SGHTS and YDEGEE. CDR3 residues: CASSLPGGERSTEAFF. Here the CDR3 DNA reads TGTGCCAGCAGCCTTCCGGGGGGGGAGCGGTCCACTGAAGCTTTCTTT.

This clone was counted once. The V gene is TRBV2, the J gene TRBJ2-1; 8 bases map to TRBD2. Germline CDR1 reads SNHLY; CDR2 reads FYNNEI. This CDR3 is 15 amino acids long. The J segment lost 10 bases and the V segment lost 4 bases, leaving 12 bases of the junction unmatched. The CDR3: CASSGSGNSDGEQFF. The CDR3 DNA is TGTGCCAGCAGTGGTAGCGGGAACTCCGACGGGGAGCAGTTCTTC.

The genes are TRBV5-5 and TRBJ2-2, with a possible D match to TRBD1 (6 bases). The germline V gene has CDR1 SGHKS and CDR2 YYEKEE (reference sequence). Trimming took 1 base from V and 5 from J, leaving 12 bases between them. This CDR3 region has 15 residues. Here the CDR3 DNA reads TGTGCCAGCAGCTTGATACAGGGCTTGACCGGGGAGCTGTTTTTT. Protein sequence: CASSLIQGLTGELFF.

The rearrangement uses TRBV6-5 and TRBJ2-2, with 8 bases lining up with TRBD2. This CDR3 has 15 amino acids. V lost 4 bases, J lost 8 bases, and 9 bases stayed unmatched. Germline V gives CDR1 MNHEY, CDR2 SVGAGI. The CDR3 DNA follows: TGTGCCAGCAGTTCTACCCCAGCGGGAGATGGGGAGCTGTTTTTT. Protein sequence: CASSSTPAGDGELFF.

The rearrangement joins TRBV7-8 to TRBJ2-6; 9 bases map to TRBD1. CDR1 is SGHVS and CDR2 is FQNEAQ in the germline V gene. With 5 bases clipped from V and 2 bases from J, the junction kept 7 bases outside the gene matches. This CDR3 spans 17 amino acids. CDR3 amino acids: CASSPPTGGAGANVLTF. The CDR3 region has the DNA TGTGCCAGCAGCCCCCCCACAGGGGGCGCTGGGGCCAACGTCCTGACTTTC.

The rearrangement links TRBV5-6 to TRBJ2-5; D perhaps matches TRBD1 (5 bases). CDR3 length equals 16 residues. The ends were cut back, 2 bases at V and 4 bases at J, with 18 bases in the middle. In germline, CDR1 is SGHDT, CDR2 YYEEEE. This chain's CDR3 is CASSFLGHSMGETQYF. CDR3 nucleotide sequence: TGTGCCAGCAGCTTTTTAGGACACTCGATGGGAGAGACCCAGTACTTC.

This sequence joins TRBV29-1 and TRBJ2-4; possibly TRBD2 for D (6 bases). In germline, CDR1 is SQVTM, CDR2 ANQGSEA. This CDR3 comprises 14 residues. The V end lost 5 bases, the J end lost 0 bases, and 11 bases lay between the germline ends. The chain's CDR3 is CSVLGGRAKNIQYF. CDR3 DNA: TGCAGCGTTTTGGGGGGTCGAGCCAAAAACATTCAGTACTTC.

The chain is built from TRBV5-1 and TRBJ1-6; 10 bases fit TRBD1. The V and J ends lost 4 bases and 8 bases, in that order; junction bases with no gene match: 6. CDR1 and CDR2 (germline): SGHRS, YFSETQ. The CDR3 covers 15 residues. CDR3 region: CASSLSGTGDSPLHF. In DNA form, the CDR3 reads TGCGCCAGCAGCCTCTCCGGGACAGGGGATTCACCCCTCCACTTT.

The J gene is TRBJ2-3, the V gene TRBV5-1; 7 positions match TRBD2. V shed 3 bases and J 1 base; nucleotides not matched to a gene: 8. The CDR3 covers 16 residues. Per germline, CDR1 SGHRS and CDR2 YFSETQ. CDR3 amino acids: CASSSEAGRGTDTQYF. In DNA, the CDR3 is TGCGCCAGCAGCTCGGAAGCGGGGAGAGGCACAGATACGCAGTATTTT.

The gene calls are TRBV27 and TRBJ2-3; either TRBD1 or TRBD2 may fit D (5 bases each). The V gene lost 5 bases and the J gene lost 3 bases, with 18 bases spanning the gap. This CDR3 has 16 amino acids. Looked up from germline, CDR1 is MNHEY and CDR2 is SMNVEV (reference sequence). CDR3 sequence: CASSPLVDGGTDTQYF. CDR3 sequence (DNA): TGTGCCAGCAGTCCATTAGTGGATGGGGGAACAGATACGCAGTATTTT.

This clone was seen once. Different DNA sequences within this sample yield the same CDR3. The chain uses TRBV5-6 and TRBJ1-2; D unclear. There are 12 residues in the CDR3. Trimming took off 0 bases at V and 8 bases at J, with 8 bases between the two ends. The germline V gene encodes CDR1 SGHDT and CDR2 YYEEEE. The CDR3 loop is CASSLGVGGYTF. CDR3 nucleotide sequence: TGTGCCAGCAGCTTGGGGGTCGGCGGCTACACCTTC.

The V gene is TRBV30, the J gene TRBJ1-2; D is undetermined. The germline CDR1 and CDR2 sequences are GTSNPN and SVGIG (reference sequence). The CDR3 spans 13 residues. V shed 2 bases and J shed 2 bases, with 9 bases lying between them. The CDR3 loop reads CAWSLQTNYGYTF. Here the CDR3 DNA reads TGTGCCTGGAGTTTACAGACAAACTATGGCTACACCTTC.

The chain is built from TRBV5-1 and TRBJ1-4; D may be TRBD1 (6 bases). Germline V gene data show CDR1 as SGHRS and CDR2 as YFSETQ. V gave up 0 bases and J gave up 0 bases, with 12 bases separating them. The CDR3 consists of 17 residues. The CDR3 reads CASSLAGAVSTNEKLFF. CDR3 DNA sequence: TGCGCCAGCAGCTTGGCAGGGGCCGTATCAACTAATGAAAAACTGTTTTTT.